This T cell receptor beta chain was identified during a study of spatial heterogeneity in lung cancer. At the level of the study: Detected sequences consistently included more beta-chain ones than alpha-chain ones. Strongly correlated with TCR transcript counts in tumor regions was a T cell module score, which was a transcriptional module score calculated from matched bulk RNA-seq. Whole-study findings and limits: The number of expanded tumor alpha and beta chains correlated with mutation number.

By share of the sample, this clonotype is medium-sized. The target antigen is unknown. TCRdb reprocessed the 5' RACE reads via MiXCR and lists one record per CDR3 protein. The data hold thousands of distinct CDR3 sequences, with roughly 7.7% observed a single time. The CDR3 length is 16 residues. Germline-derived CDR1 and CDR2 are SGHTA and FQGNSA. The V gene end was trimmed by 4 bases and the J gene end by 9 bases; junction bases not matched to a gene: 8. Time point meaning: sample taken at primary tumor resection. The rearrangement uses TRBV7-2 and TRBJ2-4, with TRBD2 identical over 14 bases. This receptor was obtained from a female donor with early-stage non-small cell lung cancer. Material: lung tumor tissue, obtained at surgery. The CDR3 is CASSSRLAGGRGIQYF. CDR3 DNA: TGTGCCAGCAGCTCCCGACTAGCGGGAGGGCGTGGCATTCAGTACTTC.